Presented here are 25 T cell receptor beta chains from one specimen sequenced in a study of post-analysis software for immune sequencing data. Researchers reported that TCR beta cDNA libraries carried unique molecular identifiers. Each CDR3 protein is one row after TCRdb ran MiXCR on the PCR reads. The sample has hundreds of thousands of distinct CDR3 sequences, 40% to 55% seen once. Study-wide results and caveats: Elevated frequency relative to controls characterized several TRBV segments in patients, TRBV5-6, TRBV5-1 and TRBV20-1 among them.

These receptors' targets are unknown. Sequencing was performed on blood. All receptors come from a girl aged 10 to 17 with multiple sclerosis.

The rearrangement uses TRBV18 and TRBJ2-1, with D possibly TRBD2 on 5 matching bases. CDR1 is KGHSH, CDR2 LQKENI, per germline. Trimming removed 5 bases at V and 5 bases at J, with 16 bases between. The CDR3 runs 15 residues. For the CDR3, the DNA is TGTGCCAGCTCATCCCGGACTGGAACCAACAATGAGCAGTTCTTC. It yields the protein CASSSRTGTNNEQFF.

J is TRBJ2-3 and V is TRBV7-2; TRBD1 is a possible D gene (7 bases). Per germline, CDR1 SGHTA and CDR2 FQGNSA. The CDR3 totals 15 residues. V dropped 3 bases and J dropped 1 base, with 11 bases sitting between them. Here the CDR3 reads CASSLEGARTDTQYF. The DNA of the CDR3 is TGTGCCAGCAGCTTGGAGGGGGCCCGCACAGATACGCAGTATTTT. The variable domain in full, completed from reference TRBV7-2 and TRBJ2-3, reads GAGVSQSPSNKVTEKGKDVELRCDPISGHTALYWYRQSLGQGLEFLIYFQGNSAPDKSGLPSDRFSAERTGGSVSTLTIQRTQQEDSAVYLCASSLEGARTDTQYFGPGTRLTVL.

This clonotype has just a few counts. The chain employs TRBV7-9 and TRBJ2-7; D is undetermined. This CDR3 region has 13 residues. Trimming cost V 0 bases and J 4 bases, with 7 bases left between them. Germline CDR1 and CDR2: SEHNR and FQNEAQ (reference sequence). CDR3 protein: CASSLAQVYEQYF. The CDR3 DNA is TGTGCCAGCAGCTTAGCGCAAGTTTACGAGCAGTACTTC.

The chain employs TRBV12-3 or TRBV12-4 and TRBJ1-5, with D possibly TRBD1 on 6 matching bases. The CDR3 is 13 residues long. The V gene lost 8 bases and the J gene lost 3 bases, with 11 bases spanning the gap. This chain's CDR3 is CASGQIINQPQHF. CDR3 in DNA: TGTGCCAGCGGACAGATAATCAATCAGCCCCAGCATTTT.

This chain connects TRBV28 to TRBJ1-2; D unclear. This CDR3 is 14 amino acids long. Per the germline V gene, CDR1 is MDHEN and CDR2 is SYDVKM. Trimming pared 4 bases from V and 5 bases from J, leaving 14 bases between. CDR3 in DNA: TGTGCCAGCAGTTCCCTCGAAGAACTTTATGGCTACACCTTC. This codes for CASSSLEELYGYTF.

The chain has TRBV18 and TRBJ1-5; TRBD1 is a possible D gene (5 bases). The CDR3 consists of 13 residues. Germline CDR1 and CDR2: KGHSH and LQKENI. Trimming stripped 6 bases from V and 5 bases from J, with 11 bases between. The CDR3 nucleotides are TGTGCCAGCTCGCCCGCGGGGGATCAGCCCCAGCATTTT. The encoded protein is CASSPAGDQPQHF.

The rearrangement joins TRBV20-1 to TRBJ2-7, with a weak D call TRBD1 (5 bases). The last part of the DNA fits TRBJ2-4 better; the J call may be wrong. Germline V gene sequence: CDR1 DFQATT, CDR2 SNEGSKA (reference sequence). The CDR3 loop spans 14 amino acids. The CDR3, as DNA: TGCAGTGCTAGAGACTGGACAATCAAAAACATTCAGTACTTC. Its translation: CSARDWTIKNIQYF.

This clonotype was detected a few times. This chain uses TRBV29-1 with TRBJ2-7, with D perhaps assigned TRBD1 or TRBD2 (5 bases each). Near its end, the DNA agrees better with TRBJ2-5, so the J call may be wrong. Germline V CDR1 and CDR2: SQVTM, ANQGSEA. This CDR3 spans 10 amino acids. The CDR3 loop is CSVERGTQYF. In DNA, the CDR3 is TGCAGCGTTGAGAGGGGGACCCAGTACTTC.

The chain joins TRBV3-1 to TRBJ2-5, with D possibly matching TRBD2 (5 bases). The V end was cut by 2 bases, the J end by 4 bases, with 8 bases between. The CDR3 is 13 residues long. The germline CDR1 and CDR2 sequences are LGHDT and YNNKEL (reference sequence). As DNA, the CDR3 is TGTGCCAGCAGCCAATCTGAGGGAGAGACCCAGTACTTC. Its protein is CASSQSEGETQYF.

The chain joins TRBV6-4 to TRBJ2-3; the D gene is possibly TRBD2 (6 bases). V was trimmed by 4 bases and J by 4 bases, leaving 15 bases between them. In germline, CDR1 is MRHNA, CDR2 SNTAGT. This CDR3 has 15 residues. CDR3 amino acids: CASSVASEGADTQYF. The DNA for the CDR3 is TGTGCCAGCAGTGTGGCTAGCGAGGGCGCAGATACGCAGTATTTT.

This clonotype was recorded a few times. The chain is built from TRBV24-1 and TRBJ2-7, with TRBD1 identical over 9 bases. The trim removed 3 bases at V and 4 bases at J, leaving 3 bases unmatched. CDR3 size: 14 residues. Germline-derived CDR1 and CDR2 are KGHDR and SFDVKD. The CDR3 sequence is CATSDPGQGYEQYF. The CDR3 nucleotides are TGTGCCACCAGTGATCCGGGACAGGGTTACGAGCAGTACTTC.

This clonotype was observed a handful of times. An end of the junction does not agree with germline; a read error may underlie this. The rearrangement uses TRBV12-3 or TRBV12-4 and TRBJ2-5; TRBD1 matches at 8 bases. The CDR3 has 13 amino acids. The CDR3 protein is CTSSPDRVETQYF. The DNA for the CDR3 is TGTACCAGCAGTCCGGACAGGGTCGAGACCCAGTACTTC.

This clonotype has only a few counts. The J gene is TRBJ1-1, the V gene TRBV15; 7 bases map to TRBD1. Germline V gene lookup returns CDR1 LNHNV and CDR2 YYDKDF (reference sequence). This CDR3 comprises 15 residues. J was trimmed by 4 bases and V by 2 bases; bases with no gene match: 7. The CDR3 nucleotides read TGTGCCACCAGCAGAAGGCAGGGGGGTAGCACTGAAGCTTTCTTT. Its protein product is CATSRRQGGSTEAFF.

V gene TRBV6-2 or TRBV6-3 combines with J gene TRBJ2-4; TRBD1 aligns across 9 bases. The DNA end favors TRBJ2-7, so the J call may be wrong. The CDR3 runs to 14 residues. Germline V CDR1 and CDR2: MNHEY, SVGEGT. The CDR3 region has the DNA TGTGCCAGCAAGGCTGGGACAGGGTCCTACGAGCAGTACTTC. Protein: CASKAGTGSYEQYF.

Written as DNA, the CDR3 is TGCAGTGCCGCCTCCGGGACTTCTCTCTACGAGCAGTACTTC. Protein sequence: CSAASGTSLYEQYF. The genes are TRBV20-1 and TRBJ2-5; a weak D match, TRBD2 (6 bases). Near its end, the DNA agrees better with TRBJ2-7, so the J call may be wrong. There are 14 residues in the CDR3. Germline CDR1 reads DFQATT; CDR2 reads SNEGSKA (reference sequence).

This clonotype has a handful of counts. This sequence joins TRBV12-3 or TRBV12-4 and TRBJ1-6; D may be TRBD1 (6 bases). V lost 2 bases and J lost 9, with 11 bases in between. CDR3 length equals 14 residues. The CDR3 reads CASSLRTAFSPLHF. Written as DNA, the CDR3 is TGTGCCAGCAGTTTAAGGACAGCCTTTTCACCCCTCCACTTT.

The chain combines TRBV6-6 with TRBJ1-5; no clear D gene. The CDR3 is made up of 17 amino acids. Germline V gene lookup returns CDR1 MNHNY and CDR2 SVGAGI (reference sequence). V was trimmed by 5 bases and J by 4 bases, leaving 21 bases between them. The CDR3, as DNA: TGTGCCAGCAGTCCTTTACCCGTCCAGGAACAAAATCAGCCCCAGCATTTT. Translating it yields CASSPLPVQEQNQPQHF.

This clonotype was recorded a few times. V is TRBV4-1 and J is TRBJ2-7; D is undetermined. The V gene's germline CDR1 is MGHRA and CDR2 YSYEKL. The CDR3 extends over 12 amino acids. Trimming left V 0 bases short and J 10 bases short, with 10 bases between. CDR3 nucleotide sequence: TGCGCCAGCAGCCAAGATCGCCGTCGACAGTACTTC. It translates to CASSQDRRRQYF.

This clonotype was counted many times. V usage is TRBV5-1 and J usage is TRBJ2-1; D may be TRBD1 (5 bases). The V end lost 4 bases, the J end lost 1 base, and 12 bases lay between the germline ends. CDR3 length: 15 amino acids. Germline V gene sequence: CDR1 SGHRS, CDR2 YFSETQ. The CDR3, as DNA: TGCGCCAGCAGCAGGGGCAGGAGATCCTACAATGAGCAGTTCTTC. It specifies CASSRGRRSYNEQFF. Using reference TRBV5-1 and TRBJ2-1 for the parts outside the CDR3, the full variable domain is KAGVTQTPRYLIKTRGQQVTLSCSPISGHRSVSWYQQTPGQGLQFLFEYFSETQRNKGNFPGRFSGRQFSNSRSEMNVSTLELGDSALYLCASSRGRRSYNEQFFGPGTRLTVL.

CDR3 sequence: CASSRPATSGEQYF. The DNA for the CDR3 is TGTGCCAGCAGCCGACCGGCGACTAGCGGCGAGCAGTACTTC. The genes are TRBV7-2 and TRBJ2-5, with TRBD2 matching over 9 bases. The DNA end lines up better with TRBJ2-7; the J call may be wrong. The CDR3 has 14 residues. Germline loops: CDR1 SGHTA, CDR2 FQGNSA.

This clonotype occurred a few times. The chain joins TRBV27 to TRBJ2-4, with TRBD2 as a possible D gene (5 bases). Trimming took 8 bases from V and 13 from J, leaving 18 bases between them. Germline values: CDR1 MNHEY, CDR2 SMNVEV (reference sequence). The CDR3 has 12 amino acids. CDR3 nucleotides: TGTGCCAGCTCAGGTCGATGGGGAGAGCAGTACTTC. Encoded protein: CASSGRWGEQYF.

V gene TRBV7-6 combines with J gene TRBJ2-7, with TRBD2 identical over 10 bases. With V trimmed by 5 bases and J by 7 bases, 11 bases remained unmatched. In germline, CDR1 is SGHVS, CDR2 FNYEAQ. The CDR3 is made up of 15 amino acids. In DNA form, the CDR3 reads TGTGCCAGCAGCCACCGGACTAGCGGTAACGATGAGCAGTACTTC. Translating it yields CASSHRTSGNDEQYF.

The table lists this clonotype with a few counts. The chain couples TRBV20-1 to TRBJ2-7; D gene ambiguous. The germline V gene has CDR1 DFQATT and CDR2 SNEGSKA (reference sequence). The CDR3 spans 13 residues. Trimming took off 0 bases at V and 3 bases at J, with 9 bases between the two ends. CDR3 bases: TGCAGTGCTAGAGATAACTGGGACTACGAGCAGTACTTC. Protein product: CSARDNWDYEQYF.

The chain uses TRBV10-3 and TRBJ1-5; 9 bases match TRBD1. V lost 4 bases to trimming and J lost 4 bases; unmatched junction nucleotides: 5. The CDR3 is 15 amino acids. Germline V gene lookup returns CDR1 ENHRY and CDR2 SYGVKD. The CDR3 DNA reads TGTGCCATCAGTGGGACAGGGGTGATAAATCAGCCCCAGCATTTT. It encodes CAISGTGVINQPQHF.

This CDR3 reads CASNTTSNEQYF. The CDR3 DNA follows: TGTGCCAGCAATACTACTAGCAACGAGCAGTACTTC. The V and J genes are TRBV12-3 or TRBV12-4 and TRBJ2-7; possibly TRBD2 for D (6 bases). CDR3 length: 12 residues. The V and J ends lost 7 bases and 5 bases respectively, with 12 bases between them.